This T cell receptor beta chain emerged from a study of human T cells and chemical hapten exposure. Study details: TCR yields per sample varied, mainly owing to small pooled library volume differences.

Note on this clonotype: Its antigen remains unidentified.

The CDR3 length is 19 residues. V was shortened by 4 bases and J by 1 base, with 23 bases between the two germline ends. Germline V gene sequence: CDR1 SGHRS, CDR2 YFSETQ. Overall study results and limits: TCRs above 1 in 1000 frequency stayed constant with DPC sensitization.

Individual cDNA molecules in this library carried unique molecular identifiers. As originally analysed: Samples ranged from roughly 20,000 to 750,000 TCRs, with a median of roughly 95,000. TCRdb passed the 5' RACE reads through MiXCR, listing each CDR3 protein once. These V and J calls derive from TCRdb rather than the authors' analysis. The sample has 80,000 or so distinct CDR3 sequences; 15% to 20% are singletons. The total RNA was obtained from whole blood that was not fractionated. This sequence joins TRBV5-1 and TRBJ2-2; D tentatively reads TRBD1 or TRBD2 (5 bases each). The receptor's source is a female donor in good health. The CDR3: CASSPAPGRRYMNTGELFF. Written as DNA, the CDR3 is TGCGCCAGCAGCCCGGCCCCGGGGCGGCGTTACATGAACACCGGGGAGCTGTTTTTT. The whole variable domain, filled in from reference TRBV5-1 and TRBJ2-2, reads KAGVTQTPRYLIKTRGQQVTLSCSPISGHRSVSWYQQTPGQGLQFLFEYFSETQRNKGNFPGRFSGRQFSNSRSEMNVSTLELGDSALYLCASSPAPGRRYMNTGELFFGEGSRLTVL.